This passage covers 2 T cell receptor beta chains from one sample sequenced in a study of breast tumors, draining lymph nodes, adjacent tissues. The lymph nodes were axillary draining lymph nodes from breast cancer patients. MiXCR, applied by TCRdb to the multiplex PCR reads, yields one record per CDR3 protein. Of under 350,000 distinct CDR3 sequences in the sample, 30% were seen once. The specimen sequenced was axillary lymph node tissue. The receptors were gathered from a female donor with breast cancer. Some clones in this sample may be carry-over from other donors' samples.

This clonotype has at least ten counts. J is TRBJ2-7 and V is TRBV11-3; 9 bases line up with TRBD2. J gave up 4 bases and V 2 bases, and 12 bases lay outside the gene matches. The CDR3 is 17 amino acids. CDR1 and CDR2 from the germline V gene are SGHNT and YENEEA. This chain's CDR3 is CASSLRRAGGFGYEQYF. In nucleotides, the CDR3 is TGTGCCAGCAGCTTACGCCGCGCGGGAGGGTTTGGATACGAGCAGTACTTC.

This clonotype appeared many times. This chain connects TRBV19 to TRBJ1-5; 8 positions match TRBD1. The CDR3 runs 15 residues. Germline lookup yields CDR1 LNHDA and CDR2 SQIVND (reference sequence). Germline trimming cut 5 bases from V and 6 bases from J; bases unmatched to any gene: 9. The CDR3 nucleotides read TGTGCCAGTAGTCAGGGGGCAGGGAGAGGTCAGCCCCAGCATTTT. Translated: CASSQGAGRGQPQHF.